This T cell receptor beta chain was sequenced in a study of blood T cell repertoires in COVID-19 (dated by TCRdb to about 2020). Regarding the complete study: Collaborator samples came from the United States, Italy and Spain and covered acute and convalescent phases of COVID-19. The material from the prospective study consisted of cDNA or gDNA derived from T cells, B-cell-depleted T cells, or PBMCs. Subjects who had been exposed to COVID-19, were actively infected with it, or had recovered from it provided the deeply sampled blood TCRbeta repertoires that made up the dataset. A freely available public database, intended as a resource for researchers studying the immune response to SARS-CoV-2, is where the repertoires were released. Samples were obtained from the ongoing ImmuneRACE study (first 160 participants) and from roughly 1,300 subjects provided by 6 global collaborators. Nearly every sample came with metadata listing a de-identified subject ID, COVID-19 status, age in years and sex. HLA class I and class II types, where available, came from metadata supplied by the sample provider rather than from assay-based typing.

On the study overall, not on this receptor specifically: The amount of clinical and demographic metadata varied by source and participant and was provided uncurated.

Collaborating institutions collected whole blood in K2EDTA tubes following their own protocols. For TCRbeta analysis, collaborators shipped samples as frozen whole blood, isolated PBMCs, or DNA extracted from either of those sample types. TCRbeta CDR3 regions were amplified from genomic DNA using the immunoSEQ Assay, a bias-controlled multiplex PCR. The original methods were these. The number of nucleated cells in each sample was estimated from the amplification of reference gene primers within the assay. To quantify the absolute abundance of each unique TCRbeta CDR3 rearrangement, sequence reads were collapsed and filtered. For each sample, productive Simpson clonality was calculated as the square root of Simpson's diversity index over productive rearrangements. TCRdb stores this immuneACCESS table with in-frame sequences only. Part of the clones is absent; in the studies checked, under half of the shortfall reflects unresolved V genes, and no reason is known for the rest. D and trimming were read from the DNA, whereas the V and J calls and clone size are those reported in that table. The sample contains 200,000 to 300,000 clones, 85% of them found a single time. The ten most abundant clones make up about 6.3% of the sample.

Per the germline V gene (reference sequence), LNHNV is the CDR1 and YYDKDF is the CDR2. Here V drops 5 bases and J drops 5 bases, and the junction holds 9 bases not matched to any gene. Reading from cysteine to phenylalanine, the CDR3 counts 15 amino acids. Only the CDR3 DNA stays, 45 bases, in frame from base 1. Turning to this clone: What this receptor recognizes is not known. No quality values exist for individual bases; no much larger clone is one base distant.

The clonotype was recovered from a woman in her sixties with active or convalescent COVID-19. The V gene is TRBV15 and the J gene is TRBJ2-5; 9 of the junction bases match TRBD2. The sequenced material came from peripheral blood. The DNA is TGTGCCACCAGCCCCCATAGCGGGGGAGGGGAGACCCAGTACTTC. The translation is CATSPHSGGGETQYF.